Presented here are 24 T cell receptor beta chains from one specimen sequenced in a study of blood T cell repertoires in COVID-19. Method: immunoSEQ multiplex PCR; TCRdb's copy keeps in-frame clones and lacks some. Among some 74,000 clones listed, 70% to 90% were seen once. The sequenced material came from peripheral blood. These receptors were collected from a woman older than 75 with acute or convalescent COVID-19.

This clone was seen a single time. The CDR3 DNA sequence: TGTGCCAGCAGCTCCTTCGACAGGAGCAATGAAAAACTGTTTTTT. Translation: CASSSFDRSNEKLFF. The V gene is TRBV11-2, the J gene TRBJ1-4; D may be TRBD1 (6 bases). Trimming took off 4 bases at V and 5 bases at J, with 14 bases between the two ends. The CDR3 has 15 residues. The germline V gene has CDR1 SGHAT and CDR2 FQNNGV.

This chain connects TRBV18 to TRBJ2-2; D not resolved. Trimming cost V 3 bases and J 2 bases, with 7 bases left between them. The CDR3 length is 14 residues. Germline CDR1 and CDR2: KGHSH and LQKENI. The CDR3 reads CASSPLGNTGELFF. The CDR3 bases are TGTGCCAGCTCACCCCTAGGAAACACCGGGGAGCTGTTTTTT.

The chain employs TRBV3-1 (or the pseudogene TRBV3-2) and TRBJ1-2; D is unresolved. Between the trimmed V and J ends, which lost 0 bases and 5 bases, there was a span of 4 bases. CDR1 and CDR2 from the germline V gene are LGHDT and YNNKEL (reference sequence). The CDR3 has 12 residues. The CDR3 sequence: CASSQDEYGYTF. CDR3 nucleotide sequence: TGTGCCAGCAGCCAAGATGAGTATGGCTACACCTTC.

The chain combines TRBV12-5 with TRBJ1-5, with D possibly being TRBD1 (5 bases). V shed 5 bases and J shed 9 bases, with 11 bases lying between them. The CDR3 is made up of 12 amino acids. Per germline, CDR1 LGHNT and CDR2 FRNRAP. DNA for the CDR3: TGTGCTAGTGGTGGGAGGGGTCTGCCCCAGCATTTT. The encoded protein is CASGGRGLPQHF.

V gene TRBV9 combines with J gene TRBJ2-2, with 11 nucleotides matching TRBD2. Germline lookup yields CDR1 SGDLS and CDR2 YYNGEE. This CDR3 spans 16 amino acids. With 3 bases clipped from V and 8 bases from J, the junction kept 9 bases outside the gene matches. The CDR3, as DNA: TGTGCCAGCAGCGAGGTAGCGGGAGGGCGAGGAGGGGAGCTGTTTTTT. It codes for CASSEVAGGRGGELFF. Full variable domain (missing parts from reference TRBV9 and TRBJ2-2): DSGVTQTPKHLITATGQRVTLRCSPRSGDLSVYWYQQSLDQGLQFLIQYYNGEERAKGNILERFSAQQFPDLHSELNLSSLELGDSALYFCASSEVAGGRGGELFFGEGSRLTVL.

V usage is TRBV19 and J usage is TRBJ1-1; 12 bases map to TRBD1. The J segment lost 5 bases and the V segment lost 8 bases, leaving 6 bases of the junction unmatched. The V gene's germline CDR1 is LNHDA and CDR2 SQIVND (reference sequence). The CDR3 sequence is 14 residues long. The CDR3 region is CASPGTGGFTEAFF. CDR3 in DNA: TGTGCCAGTCCCGGGACAGGGGGCTTTACTGAAGCTTTCTTT. Using reference TRBV19 and TRBJ1-1 for the parts outside the CDR3, the full variable domain is DGGITQSPKYLFRKEGQNVTLSCEQNLNHDAMYWYRQDPGQGLRLIYYSQIVNDFQKGDIAEGYSVSREKKESFPLTVTSAQKNPTAFYLCASPGTGGFTEAFFGQGTRLTVV.

This clone was detected a few times. The V call is TRBV6-1, the J call TRBJ1-2; D is possibly TRBD1 (5 bases). V lost 0 bases and J 5 bases, leaving 10 bases between the germline ends. CDR3 length equals 14 residues. Germline V gene sequence: CDR1 MNHNS, CDR2 SASEGT. The CDR3 region has the DNA TGTGCCAGCAGTGAAGCCTGGGGCCAGTATGGCTACACCTTC. Translating it yields CASSEAWGQYGYTF.

As DNA, the CDR3 is TGTGCCAGCAGCCCACACACGGGACTAGTCGATACGCAGTATTTT. Translated: CASSPHTGLVDTQYF. The chain recombines TRBV6-2 or TRBV6-3 with TRBJ2-3; 8 nucleotides align to TRBD2. Germline V gene data show CDR1 as MNHEY and CDR2 as SVGEGT. The CDR3 spans 15 residues. Trimming removed 6 bases from V and 6 bases from J; junction bases left unmatched: 11.

The rearrangement joins TRBV11-2 to TRBJ1-1; D is unresolved. Trimming removed 5 bases at V and 4 bases at J, with 17 bases between. Germline CDR1 is SGHAT and CDR2 is FQNNGV. This CDR3 region has 15 residues. The CDR3 reads CASSPEAFLSTEAFF. Here the CDR3 DNA reads TGTGCCAGCAGCCCAGAGGCATTTTTGAGCACTGAAGCTTTCTTT.

The gene calls are TRBV10-2 and TRBJ2-3; tentatively, D is TRBD2 (6 bases). This CDR3 has 17 residues. CDR1 is WSHSY, CDR2 SAAADI, per germline. The V end was cut by 2 bases, the J end by 2 bases, with 17 bases between. Here the CDR3 reads CASSEDHGTPYTDTQYF. CDR3 coding DNA: TGCGCCAGCAGTGAGGACCACGGGACTCCTTACACAGATACGCAGTATTTT.

This clone was found a few times. This chain uses TRBV5-6 with TRBJ1-1, with 7 bases lining up with TRBD1. Germline lookup yields CDR1 SGHDT and CDR2 YYEEEE. The CDR3 runs 15 residues. After removal of 1 base from V and 0 bases from J, the junction contained 3 bases not matched to a gene. CDR3 sequence reads: CASSLLQGLNTEAFF. CDR3 nucleotides: TGTGCCAGCAGCTTGCTACAGGGGTTGAACACTGAAGCTTTCTTT.

This sequence joins TRBV9 and TRBJ2-3, with TRBD2 matching 8 bases. Germline V lookup: CDR1 SGDLS, CDR2 YYNGEE. This CDR3 spans 18 amino acids. The V gene end was trimmed by 0 bases and the J gene end by 5 bases; junction bases not matched to a gene: 14. The CDR3 DNA reads TGTGCCAGCAGCGTAGAAGATAGTAGCGGGGCGAGCCTAGATACGCAGTATTTT. Protein sequence: CASSVEDSSGASLDTQYF.

This clone was counted between two and nine times. The DNA for the CDR3 is TGTGCCAGCAGCCACAGCTTTAAAAGCTCCTACGAGCAGTACTTC. Translating gives CASSHSFKSSYEQYF. The gene calls are TRBV11-2 and TRBJ2-7; no firm D call. The germline gives CDR1 SGHAT, CDR2 FQNNGV. The CDR3 contains 15 residues. The V end lost 5 bases, the J end lost 0 bases, and 14 bases lay between the germline ends.

The chain combines TRBV28 with TRBJ2-7, with D possibly being TRBD2 (6 bases). The CDR3 is 15 amino acids. CDR1 and CDR2 from the germline V gene are MDHEN and SYDVKM. Between the trimmed V and J ends, which lost 1 base and 3 bases, there was a span of 13 bases. The CDR3: CASSLYWRGDYEQYF. CDR3 DNA: TGTGCCAGCAGTTTATACTGGCGGGGTGACTACGAGCAGTACTTC.

CDR3 DNA sequence: TGTGCCAGCAGCCCCGGACTAGCGGGGGGGCCCGGCGAGACCCAGTACTTC. Amino acid sequence: CASSPGLAGGPGETQYF. The chain uses TRBV7-9 and TRBJ2-5; 15 nucleotides align to TRBD2. The length of the CDR3 is 17 residues. Germline CDR1 is SEHNR and CDR2 is FQNEAQ (reference sequence). The trim removed 5 bases at V and 5 bases at J, leaving 9 bases unmatched.

The gene calls are TRBV6-5 and TRBJ2-3; 7 bases map to TRBD1. The V gene end was trimmed by 6 bases and the J gene end by 0 bases; junction bases not matched to a gene: 6. Per the germline V gene, CDR1 is MNHEY and CDR2 is SVGAGI. This CDR3 is 15 amino acids long. CDR3 in amino acids: CASSPQGFSTDTQYF. CDR3 DNA sequence: TGTGCCAGCAGCCCACAGGGGTTTAGCACAGATACGCAGTATTTT.

The V call is TRBV18, the J call TRBJ1-1, with D unresolved. Germline lookup yields CDR1 KGHSH and CDR2 LQKENI. This CDR3 region has 17 residues. With 1 base removed from V and 0 bases from J, the gap between germline ends came to 15 bases. CDR3 amino acids: CASSPLDQSGMNTEAFF. The CDR3 DNA is TGTGCCAGCTCACCACTTGATCAATCCGGGATGAACACTGAAGCTTTCTTT.

V and J are TRBV3-1 (or the pseudogene TRBV3-2) and TRBJ1-3; possibly TRBD1 for D (6 bases). The CDR3 length is 16 residues. CDR1 is LGHDT, CDR2 YNNKEL, per germline (reference sequence). V lost 2 bases to trimming and J lost 4 bases, with 15 bases between them. The CDR3 is CASSQPPQGSGNTIYF. The DNA of the CDR3 is TGTGCCAGCAGCCAACCACCACAGGGATCCGGAAACACCATATATTTT.

J is TRBJ1-5 and V is TRBV7-2; D might be TRBD1 (5 bases). From germline, CDR1 is SGHTA and CDR2 FQGNSA. Between the trimmed V and J ends, which lost 1 base and 6 bases, there was a span of 13 bases. The CDR3 totals 15 residues. Here the CDR3 DNA reads TGTGCCAGCAGCTTAGAGGCCTGGGGCACTCAGCCCCAGCATTTT. It codes for CASSLEAWGTQPQHF.

The chain is built from TRBV4-1 and TRBJ2-1; TRBD2 agrees at 8 bases. In germline, CDR1 is MGHRA, CDR2 YSYEKL. J was trimmed by 2 bases and V by 0 bases; bases with no gene match: 3. The CDR3 sequence is 16 residues long. CDR3 nucleotides: TGCGCCAGCAGCCAAGATTCTAGCGGGCCCTACAATGAGCAGTTCTTC. Translation: CASSQDSSGPYNEQFF.

This clone turned up a few times. The genes are TRBV4-2 and TRBJ2-5, with D possibly being TRBD1 (5 bases). This CDR3 has 14 residues. V shed 0 bases and J shed 3 bases, with 8 bases lying between them. Per germline, CDR1 LGHNA and CDR2 YNFKEQ. The CDR3 region is CASSQEVREETQYF. DNA for the CDR3: TGTGCCAGCAGCCAAGAAGTCAGGGAAGAGACCCAGTACTTC.

This clone was seen once. V gene TRBV27 combines with J gene TRBJ2-7, with 12 nucleotides matching TRBD2. The germline V gene encodes CDR1 MNHEY and CDR2 SMNVEV (reference sequence). Trimming removed 7 bases from V and 4 bases from J; junction bases left unmatched: 11. The CDR3 sequence is 16 residues long. The CDR3 nucleotides read TGTGCCAGCAAGAAACTAGCGGGAGGCGAACTTTACGAGCAGTACTTC. Its protein is CASKKLAGGELYEQYF.

This sequence joins TRBV10-2 and TRBJ1-1, with a possible D match to TRBD1 (5 bases). The ends were cut back, 5 bases at V and 5 bases at J, with 12 bases in the middle. Germline V lookup: CDR1 WSHSY, CDR2 SAAADI. CDR3 length equals 13 residues. The CDR3 spells CASSWGVATEAFF. CDR3 sequence (DNA): TGCGCCAGCAGTTGGGGGGTGGCGACTGAAGCTTTCTTT.

This clone was seen more than once but under ten times. V usage is TRBV30 and J usage is TRBJ2-7; D is ambiguous. Trimming shortened V by 4 bases and J by 0 bases, and 10 bases separated the two germline ends. The germline V gene encodes CDR1 GTSNPN and CDR2 SVGIG (reference sequence). The CDR3 is 13 residues long. The CDR3 reads CAWTHSNSYEQYF. The DNA of the CDR3 is TGTGCCTGGACCCACTCGAACTCCTACGAGCAGTACTTC.